Listed below are T cell receptor beta chains from one sample, sequenced in a study of shared clonotypes between healthy human individuals. The protocol was immunoSEQ multiplex PCR, while the TCRdb copy is restricted to in-frame clones and leaves out a portion. The sample has approximately 1.5 million clones; 98% are singletons. Sequencing input: naive CD4+ T cells sorted from blood. Receptor source: a man aged 30 to 39 in good health. The CDR3 runs from the conserved cysteine through the conserved F or W. Fields, in order: V gene, CDR3 protein.

V: TRBV28
CDR3: CASSFRLAGMRYNEQFF

V: TRBV10-1
CDR3: CASSESGCRGATYLQPQHF

V: TRBV5-1
CDR3: CASLRTEDPNEQFF

V: TRBV14
CDR3: CASSPISGGPRNTQYF

V: TRBV18
CDR3: CASFQDTNQETQYF

V: TRBV7-8
CDR3: CASSLKLVFVYEQYF

V: TRBV4-3
CDR3: CASSQGTTGVSYNEQFF

V: TRBV5-1
CDR3: CASKSSGSHVSYEQYF

V: TRBV25-1
CDR3: CASSRTGRPAGEKLFF

V: TRBV5-1
CDR3: CASSLAPTGVYEQYF

V: TRBV11-2
CDR3: CASSLTPGTVNTEAFF

V: TRBV5-5
CDR3: CASSTRDPEKTQYF

V: TRBV5-1
CDR3: CASSYPTGTDFYEQYF

V: TRBV5-5
CDR3: CASSRGLAGGPGETQYF

V: TRBV2
CDR3: CASSVETGSYEQYF

V: TRBV5-1
CDR3: CASSLDRSTDTQYF

V: TRBV7-9
CDR3: CASSYGDSGNTIYF

V: TRBV4-3
CDR3: CASSQPGYGTEAFF

V: TRBV6-1
CDR3: CASRAGWEYGYTF

V: TRBV7-2
CDR3: CASSLAWERAEQFF

V: TRBV7-6
CDR3: CASSLGRLNTEAFF

V: TRBV7-9
CDR3: CASSLVLAGDTDTQYF

V: TRBV27
CDR3: CASSLGAGGPTDTQYF

V: TRBV28
CDR3: CASSLTGATEAFF

V: TRBV6-5
CDR3: CASSSQGKRVNEKLFF

V: TRBV6-1
CDR3: CASSEIGRANQPQHF

V: TRBV11-2
CDR3: CASSSRWGETQYF

V: TRBV28
CDR3: CASSSGQGSYNEQFF